The present T cell receptor (beta chain) was sequenced within a study of beta chain features in type 1 diabetes. Study details: Cell yields, gender and age were similar in healthy donors and patients. Study-wide points: Moderate yet significant TCRB CDR3 shortening was seen in Type 1 diabetes patients in all four CD4+ subsets. For TCRB rearrangement, an influence of HLA type remained unresolved here.

The authors sorted CD4+ naive, central memory, regulatory and stem cell-like memory cells via CD45RO/CCR7/CD25/CD127/CD95/CD27. Populations isolated by sorting all had purity greater than 95%. Concerning this clone itself: As yet, its antigen is unknown.

Expressed TCRB transcripts got sequenced, as all isolated RNA was reverse transcribed. Repertoires were generated with immunoSEQ multiplex PCR, while TCRdb's copy carries only in-frame clones and drops some. The top ten clones hold roughly 0.015% of a sample with some 350,000 clones, less than 15% of them seen once. CDR3 size: 16 residues. The V gene end was trimmed by 5 bases and the J gene end by 0 bases; junction bases not matched to a gene: 9. Per the germline V gene, CDR1 is SGHTA and CDR2 is FQGNSA. This clonotype was sampled from a woman between 18 and 29 years old with type 1 diabetes. The genes are TRBV7-2 and TRBJ1-1, with 7 bases identical to TRBD1. Sequences were obtained from naive CD4+ T cells from blood. CDR3 sequence: CASSLQGGTVNTEAFF. The CDR3, as DNA: TGTGCCAGCAGCCTCCAAGGGGGGACAGTGAACACTGAAGCTTTCTTT.